Shown below are 30 T cell receptor beta chains from a single sample sequenced in a study of blood T cell repertoires in COVID-19. Measured with immunoSEQ multiplex PCR; TCRdb has only the in-frame clones, and not every one. Counted here are 330,000 or so clones, roughly 90% occurring once; the ten biggest clones make up approximately 0.93%. The sequencing input was PBMCs or T cells enriched from blood (not recorded which). The receptors come from a woman aged 25 to 39 who had been exposed to COVID-19.

This clone was seen only a few times. CDR3 bases: TGCAGTGCTGAGCTCCAAGAGACCCAGTACTTC. Its translation is CSAELQETQYF. The rearrangement joins TRBV20-1 to TRBJ2-5, with D uncertain. The CDR3 contains 11 residues. Germline lookup yields CDR1 DFQATT and CDR2 SNEGSKA (reference sequence). Between the trimmed V and J ends, which lost 5 bases and 1 base, there was a span of 5 bases.

The V and J genes are TRBV19 and TRBJ1-2; D is perhaps TRBD1 (6 bases). Germline V gene sequence: CDR1 LNHDA, CDR2 SQIVND (reference sequence). V was trimmed by 7 bases and J by 2 bases, leaving 23 bases between them. The CDR3 has 17 residues. CDR3 DNA sequence: TGTGCCAGTACGAGGTTAAGCGGAAACAGGGTGAACTATGGCTACACCTTC. This codes for CASTRLSGNRVNYGYTF.

This chain links TRBV9 with TRBJ2-1; unclear D gene. The CDR3 spans 13 residues. V dropped 0 bases and J dropped 8 bases, with 9 bases sitting between them. Looked up from germline, CDR1 is SGDLS and CDR2 is YYNGEE. The CDR3 region has the DNA TGTGCCAGCAGCGTAGCATTAACGGATGAGCAGTTCTTC. As protein: CASSVALTDEQFF.

This clone was counted a single time. The chain recombines TRBV2 with TRBJ2-3; no reliable D call. With 7 bases removed from V and 2 bases from J, the gap between germline ends came to 7 bases. Germline-derived CDR1 and CDR2 are SNHLY and FYNNEI. CDR3 size: 12 residues. CDR3 in amino acids: CASTADTDTQYF. The CDR3 coding sequence is TGTGCCAGCACTGCGGACACAGATACGCAGTATTTT.

The rearrangement uses TRBV9 and TRBJ1-3, with 8 bases fitting TRBD1. The length of the CDR3 is 15 residues. Trimming at V came to 2 bases and at J to 3 bases, leaving 4 bases not matched to a gene. CDR1 is SGDLS, CDR2 YYNGEE, per germline. CDR3 DNA sequence: TGTGCCAGCAGCGTTACAGGGGGGAATGGAAACACCATATATTTT. Its translation: CASSVTGGNGNTIYF.

J is TRBJ1-2 and V is TRBV28, with D possibly matching TRBD1 (6 bases). The V and J ends lost 7 bases and 0 bases respectively, with 27 bases between them. The CDR3 has 19 amino acids. The V gene's germline CDR1 is MDHEN and CDR2 SYDVKM. The chain's CDR3 is CASTPLGSGGRVANYGYTF. CDR3 nucleotides: TGTGCCAGCACGCCCCTCGGATCGGGGGGCCGAGTAGCTAACTATGGCTACACCTTC.

V usage is TRBV21-1 and J usage is TRBJ2-6; TRBD1 is the table's D call and was not checked against the DNA. TRBV21-1 is a recognized pseudogene. This CDR3 has 19 residues. Here the CDR3 reads CASSKTGTGFFSGANVLTF. As DNA, the CDR3 is TGTGCCAGCAGCAAAACTGGGACAGGGTTCTTCTCTGGGGCCAACGTCCTGACTTTC.

This chain joins TRBV30 and TRBJ1-2, with D unclear. Per the germline V gene, CDR1 is GTSNPN and CDR2 is SVGIG (reference sequence). CDR3 length: 13 amino acids. V lost 3 bases and J 3 bases, leaving 11 bases between the germline ends. The CDR3 DNA sequence: TGTGCCTGGAGCACGGGGTTTTACTATGGCTACACCTTC. Protein sequence: CAWSTGFYYGYTF.

The V call is TRBV28, the J call TRBJ2-7; 10 bases are shared with TRBD1. Germline-derived CDR1 and CDR2 are MDHEN and SYDVKM. CDR3 length: 16 amino acids. V trimming: 4 bases; J trimming: 2 bases; junction bases outside the gene matches: 8. The CDR3 loop reads CASSSLTGTGAYEQYF. The CDR3 nucleotides read TGTGCCAGCAGTTCTCTTACCGGGACAGGGGCCTACGAGCAGTACTTC.

This chain uses TRBV19 with TRBJ1-2; D might be TRBD1 (5 bases). Germline V CDR1 and CDR2: LNHDA, SQIVND (reference sequence). With 4 bases removed from V and 3 bases from J, the gap between germline ends came to 15 bases. The CDR3 spans 15 residues. The CDR3 protein is CASSTPGRADYGYTF. CDR3 nucleotides: TGTGCCAGTAGTACTCCGGGCAGGGCTGACTATGGCTACACCTTC. The full variable domain, its missing parts supplied by reference TRBV19 and TRBJ1-2, is DGGITQSPKYLFRKEGQNVTLSCEQNLNHDAMYWYRQDPGQGLRLIYYSQIVNDFQKGDIAEGYSVSREKKESFPLTVTSAQKNPTAFYLCASSTPGRADYGYTFGSGTRLTVV.

This chain uses TRBV6-5 with TRBJ1-1; the D is unclear. V shed 1 base and J shed 11 bases, with 23 bases lying between them. Germline-derived CDR1 and CDR2 are MNHEY and SVGAGI. The CDR3 is 16 amino acids. CDR3 in amino acids: CASSYFRTVPLDRAFF. The CDR3 DNA reads TGTGCCAGCAGTTACTTCCGTACGGTGCCCCTTGATCGGGCTTTCTTT.

This clone was observed a single time. This chain joins TRBV13 and TRBJ2-7; 7 bases line up with TRBD1. The V segment lost 5 bases and the J segment 2 bases; nucleotides outside the gene matches: 12. Per the germline V gene, CDR1 is PRHDT and CDR2 is FYEKMQ (reference sequence). The CDR3 loop spans 16 amino acids. Here the CDR3 DNA reads TGTGCCAGCAGCGGATTACAGGGGCTCTTCGCCTACGAGCAGTACTTC. It translates to CASSGLQGLFAYEQYF.

V and J are TRBV21-1 and TRBJ1-1; the D call in the table, TRBD1, was not verified against the DNA. TRBV21-1 is a pseudogene locus. This CDR3 region has 15 residues. The chain's CDR3 is CASSKEQGPPTEAFF. CDR3 bases: TGTGCCAGCAGCAAAGAGCAGGGGCCCCCCACTGAAGCTTTCTTT.

This chain connects TRBV20-1 to TRBJ1-1; D unclear. The V gene's germline CDR1 is DFQATT and CDR2 SNEGSKA (reference sequence). The CDR3 spans 11 residues. The V end lost 1 base, the J end lost 5 bases, and 5 bases lay between the germline ends. CDR3 residues: CSARVSTEAFF. Here the CDR3 DNA reads TGCAGTGCTAGAGTTTCGACTGAAGCTTTCTTT.

V and J are TRBV6-5 and TRBJ2-5; a weak D match, TRBD1 (6 bases). The CDR3 contains 15 residues. The germline V and J ends were trimmed by 5 bases and 3 bases, with 16 bases remaining between them. Germline-derived CDR1 and CDR2 are MNHEY and SVGAGI. CDR3 in amino acids: CASSRTVTLEETQYF. CDR3 nucleotides: TGTGCCAGCAGTAGGACAGTGACCTTGGAAGAGACCCAGTACTTC.

The chain carries TRBV2 and TRBJ1-1, with 7 bases matching TRBD1. This CDR3 contains 16 residues. Germline values: CDR1 SNHLY, CDR2 FYNNEI. V was clipped by 4 bases and J by 0 bases; unmatched bases: 8. The CDR3 nucleotides read TGTGCCAGCAGTGGGGACAGAGGCTACATGAACACTGAAGCTTTCTTT. Translated: CASSGDRGYMNTEAFF.

This chain uses TRBV28 with TRBJ2-6; no definite D call. CDR3 size: 14 residues. Germline V gives CDR1 MDHEN, CDR2 SYDVKM. V gave up 8 bases and J gave up 2 bases, with 10 bases separating them. The CDR3 sequence: CASGSLPGANVLTF. CDR3 bases: TGTGCCAGCGGTAGTCTACCTGGGGCCAACGTCCTGACTTTC.

The chain links TRBV7-7 to TRBJ2-5; 10 bases fit TRBD1. CDR1 is SSHAT and CDR2 is FNYEAQ in the germline V gene (reference sequence). There are 16 residues in the CDR3. Germline trimming cut 3 bases from V and 5 bases from J; bases unmatched to any gene: 9. CDR3 coding DNA: TGTGCCAGCAGCTTTGTCGGGACAGGGGTTGGGGAGACCCAGTACTTC. Residues: CASSFVGTGVGETQYF.

This clone has more than one count but fewer than ten. The chain is built from TRBV2 and TRBJ1-6; D is possibly TRBD1 (6 bases). This CDR3 is 15 amino acids long. Trimming cost V 10 bases and J 5 bases, with 18 bases left between them. Germline V lookup: CDR1 SNHLY, CDR2 FYNNEI. The CDR3 nucleotides read TGTGCCACCCAACAGTCAGGGGATAATAATTCACCCCTCCACTTT. Its translation: CATQQSGDNNSPLHF.

This clone was found once. The chain has TRBV7-2 and TRBJ2-7; the D gene is possibly TRBD2 (6 bases). The CDR3 loop spans 14 amino acids. The germline V gene encodes CDR1 SGHTA and CDR2 FQGNSA. Trimming removed 5 bases at V and 2 bases at J, with 13 bases between. In nucleotides, the CDR3 is TGTGCCAGCAGCCCGGCCGGAGGGCCCTACGAGCAGTACTTC. Translation: CASSPAGGPYEQYF. The full variable domain, in which reference TRBV7-2 and TRBJ2-7 provide the parts outside the CDR3, is GAGVSQSPSNKVTEKGKDVELRCDPISGHTALYWYRQSLGQGLEFLIYFQGNSAPDKSGLPSDRFSAERTGGSVSTLTIQRTQQEDSAVYLCASSPAGGPYEQYFGPGTRLTVT.

This clone came up a few times. This sequence joins TRBV23-1 and TRBJ2-5, with D perhaps matching TRBD2 (6 bases). TRBV23-1 is sorted into the ORF group, with uncertain function. Trimming removed 3 bases from V and 1 base from J, with 24 bases in between. The CDR3 covers 19 residues. The CDR3 spells CASSHSSVSGPICQETQYF. DNA of the CDR3: TGCGCCAGCAGTCATTCTAGCGTCTCCGGCCCCATCTGCCAAGAGACCCAGTACTTC.

This chain links TRBV27 with TRBJ1-1, with 7 bases identical to TRBD1. This CDR3 is 13 amino acids long. The V gene's germline CDR1 is MNHEY and CDR2 SMNVEV (reference sequence). V lost 2 bases, J lost 8 bases, and 5 bases stayed unmatched. The CDR3: CASSLRGTAEAFF. Written as DNA, the CDR3 is TGTGCCAGCAGTTTACGGGGGACAGCCGAAGCTTTCTTT.

This clone was recorded only once. The V and J genes are TRBV11-3 and TRBJ2-2; TRBD1 agrees at 11 bases. Germline V gene sequence: CDR1 SGHNT, CDR2 YENEEA. The CDR3 runs to 15 residues. Trimming removed 6 bases from V and 5 bases from J; junction bases left unmatched: 5. The CDR3 is CASRMDRGRTGELFF. In DNA form, the CDR3 reads TGTGCCAGCAGGATGGACAGGGGGCGGACCGGGGAGCTGTTTTTT.

This chain links TRBV7-3 with TRBJ2-2; 12 bases map to TRBD2. Germline values: CDR1 SGHTA, CDR2 FQGTGA. Losses at the gene ends were 2 bases for V and 3 bases for J; bases not matched to a gene: 4. This CDR3 spans 17 amino acids. The CDR3 DNA is TGTGCCAGCAGCTTACGACTAGCGGGAGCCCACACCGGGGAGCTGTTTTTT. Translating gives CASSLRLAGAHTGELFF.

The J gene is TRBJ1-2, the V gene TRBV7-3; 9 bases map to TRBD1. The germline V gene has CDR1 SGHTA and CDR2 FQGTGA. CDR3 length: 13 amino acids. V gave up 3 bases and J gave up 7 bases; unmatched junction bases: 3. CDR3 loop: CASSLGQGSGYTF. Written as DNA, the CDR3 is TGTGCCAGCAGCTTGGGACAGGGATCTGGCTACACCTTC.

The chain carries TRBV6-1 and TRBJ1-2, with D uncertain. Germline CDR1 and CDR2: MNHNS and SASEGT. Trimming removed 3 bases from V and 4 bases from J, with 12 bases in between. This CDR3 region has 14 residues. CDR3 bases: TGTGCCAGCAGTGATTCCGGGATCCGCTATGGCTACACCTTC. Translated: CASSDSGIRYGYTF.

This clone was counted once. The chain recombines TRBV18 with TRBJ1-2, with 9 bases that match TRBD1. Trimming removed 1 base from V and 3 bases from J; junction bases left unmatched: 3. The V gene's germline CDR1 is KGHSH and CDR2 LQKENI. CDR3 length: 15 residues. DNA of the CDR3: TGTGCCAGCTCACCACAACAGGGGGCCTACTATGGCTACACCTTC. Protein product: CASSPQQGAYYGYTF.

The chain employs TRBV5-1 and TRBJ2-1; D might be TRBD2 (5 bases). Germline V gene sequence: CDR1 SGHRS, CDR2 YFSETQ. The CDR3 spans 14 residues. V shed 1 base and J shed 5 bases, with 10 bases lying between them. This chain's CDR3 is CASSLFAGNNEQFF. The CDR3 region has the DNA TGCGCCAGCAGCTTGTTTGCCGGGAACAATGAGCAGTTCTTC. The variable domain in full, with the rest retrieved from reference TRBV5-1 and TRBJ2-1, is KAGVTQTPRYLIKTRGQQVTLSCSPISGHRSVSWYQQTPGQGLQFLFEYFSETQRNKGNFPGRFSGRQFSNSRSEMNVSTLELGDSALYLCASSLFAGNNEQFFGPGTRLTVL.

The CDR3 spells CASRARDFIYGYTF. The CDR3 nucleotides are TGTGCCAGCAGAGCACGGGACTTTATCTATGGCTACACCTTC. The chain has TRBV7-9 and TRBJ1-2; TRBD1 might be the D (5 bases). Germline values: CDR1 SEHNR, CDR2 FQNEAQ (reference sequence). V dropped 6 bases and J dropped 4 bases, with 15 bases sitting between them. The CDR3 extends over 14 amino acids. Drawing the rest from reference TRBV7-9 and TRBJ1-2, the complete variable domain is DTGVSQNPRHKITKRGQNVTFRCDPISEHNRLYWYRQTLGQGPEFLTYFQNEAQLEKSRLLSDRFSAERPKGSFSTLEIQRTEQGDSAMYLCASRARDFIYGYTFGSGTRLTVV.

V gene TRBV4-1 combines with J gene TRBJ1-5; the match to TRBD1 covers 7 bases. V was pared by 4 bases and J by 4 bases, with 7 bases of the junction left unmatched. Per the germline V gene, CDR1 is MGHRA and CDR2 is YSYEKL. There are 15 residues in the CDR3. The CDR3 spells CASSLQGEENQPQHF. The CDR3 bases are TGCGCCAGCAGCCTCCAGGGGGAAGAGAATCAGCCCCAGCATTTT.